These 28 T cell receptor beta chains came from one sample sequenced in a study of CD4 T cell repertoires in COVID-19 (dated by TCRdb to 2020 to 2022). Taken with the paper, the label for time point translates to: sample from a COVID-19-recovered individual after infection. The library was made by the immunoSEQ multiplex PCR assay. Drawn from immuneACCESS, this table holds only the in-frame rearrangements with V and J called that TCRdb kept. Clones are partly lost; checked studies trace under half to an unresolved V gene and leave the rest unexplained. In all, the sample holds over 75,000 clones, and about four fifths of those were seen once. Together, the top ten hold about 0.58% of the sample. This specimen was CD4+ T cells from peripheral blood, taken after recovery from COVID-19. These receptors originate from a human donor who had COVID-19.

The CDR3 reads CASSQQGDGYTF. For the CDR3, the DNA is TGTGCCAGCAGTCAGCAGGGGGACGGCTACACCTTC. The genes are TRBV27 and TRBJ1-2; 7 bases map to TRBD1. Losses at the gene ends were 5 bases for V and 8 bases for J; bases not matched to a gene: 5. Per the germline V gene, CDR1 is MNHEY and CDR2 is SMNVEV (reference sequence). The CDR3 loop spans 12 amino acids.

The gene calls are TRBV18 and TRBJ1-3; 10 bases match TRBD1. This CDR3 has 15 residues. The germline CDR1 and CDR2 sequences are KGHSH and LQKENI. V lost 9 bases to trimming and J lost 4 bases; unmatched junction nucleotides: 9. CDR3 protein: CASHHGQGGGNTIYF. In DNA, the CDR3 is TGTGCCAGTCACCACGGACAGGGGGGCGGAAACACCATATATTTT.

The V and J genes are TRBV28 and TRBJ1-1; a possible D gene is TRBD1 (5 bases). Germline V gene sequence: CDR1 MDHEN, CDR2 SYDVKM. The CDR3 covers 13 residues. Trimming took off 1 base at V and 10 bases at J, with 13 bases between the two ends. The CDR3 region has the DNA TGTGCCAGCAGTTTATTTGGGGGTTCGGGAGCTTTCTTT. This sequence encodes CASSLFGGSGAFF.

This rearrangement joins TRBV19 to TRBJ1-1, with 9 bases matching TRBD1. The CDR3 loop spans 16 amino acids. Germline V gene lookup returns CDR1 LNHDA and CDR2 SQIVND (reference sequence). V shed 3 bases and J 0 bases; nucleotides not matched to a gene: 5. CDR3 in DNA: TGTGCCAGTAGTATTAACAGGGGGCTATTGAACACTGAAGCTTTCTTT. Protein: CASSINRGLLNTEAFF.

The V and J genes are TRBV3-1 (or the pseudogene TRBV3-2) and TRBJ1-1, with 8 bases lining up with TRBD1. This CDR3 region has 14 residues. Germline V gene data show CDR1 as LGHDT and CDR2 as YNNKEL (reference sequence). V dropped 3 bases and J dropped 4; count of bases not matched to a gene: 4. The CDR3 region has the DNA TGTGCCAGCAGCCACCAGGGGGCGCGCACTGAAGCTTTCTTT. This encodes CASSHQGARTEAFF.

The sample holds many counts of this clone. This chain joins TRBV11-2 and TRBJ1-1; 9 bases are a match to TRBD1. The CDR3 length is 15 residues. V shed 1 base and J 4 bases; nucleotides not matched to a gene: 4. The germline gives CDR1 SGHAT, CDR2 FQNNGV. The CDR3 sequence: CASSLGGTGSTEAFF. The CDR3, as DNA: TGTGCCAGCAGCTTAGGGGGGACAGGGAGCACTGAAGCTTTCTTT.

This rearrangement joins TRBV2 to TRBJ1-6; D might be TRBD1 (6 bases). The CDR3 runs to 14 residues. Trimming removed 4 bases from V and 7 bases from J, with 11 bases in between. Germline CDR1 and CDR2: SNHLY and FYNNEI. CDR3 sequence (DNA): TGTGCCAGCAGTGGACGGCAGGGGAATTCACCCCTCCACTTT. This gives the protein CASSGRQGNSPLHF.

J is TRBJ1-4 and V is TRBV2; 9 bases map to TRBD1. V trimming: 5 bases; J trimming: 6 bases; junction bases outside the gene matches: 7. Per germline, CDR1 SNHLY and CDR2 FYNNEI. CDR3 length: 15 residues. CDR3 sequence reads: CASSPVRTGDEKLFF. Here the CDR3 DNA reads TGTGCCAGCAGTCCGGTTAGGACAGGGGATGAAAAACTGTTTTTT.

This chain joins TRBV25-1 and TRBJ2-7, with 11 bases lining up with TRBD2. Germline-derived CDR1 and CDR2 are MGHDK and SYGVNS. This CDR3 has 17 amino acids. The junction had 17 bases not matched to a gene; V was cut back by 9 bases and J by 4 bases. The CDR3 DNA reads as TGTGCCAGAGGGAATAGCGGGAGGGCCCTCGGGTGGTACGAGCAGTACTTC. This codes for CARGNSGRALGWYEQYF.

V and J are TRBV15 and TRBJ2-1; the match to TRBD1 covers 11 bases. The CDR3 is 16 amino acids. Trimming at V came to 0 bases and at J to 9 bases, leaving 7 bases not matched to a gene. Germline V gives CDR1 LNHNV, CDR2 YYDKDF (reference sequence). The CDR3 region is CATSRERGTGGFEQFF. CDR3 DNA: TGTGCCACCAGCAGAGAGCGTGGGACAGGGGGTTTTGAGCAGTTCTTC. The full variable domain, rest sourced from reference TRBV15 and TRBJ2-1, is DAMVIQNPRYQVTQFGKPVTLSCSQTLNHNVMYWYQQKSSQAPKLLFHYYDKDFNNEADTPDNFQSRRPNTSFCFLDIRSPGLGDTAMYLCATSRERGTGGFEQFFGPGTRLTVL.

The chain links TRBV6-1 to TRBJ1-4; 8 nucleotides match TRBD1. This CDR3 has 14 amino acids. J lost 7 bases, V lost 5 bases, and 6 bases had no gene match. Per germline, CDR1 MNHNS and CDR2 SASEGT. The CDR3 sequence: CASSSRGLVEKLFF. The DNA for the CDR3 is TGTGCCAGCAGTTCCAGGGGGCTTGTTGAAAAACTGTTTTTT.

The chain carries TRBV27 and TRBJ1-6; D gene uncertain. The CDR3 runs 13 residues. Trimming cost V 0 bases and J 10 bases, with 7 bases left between them. CDR1 is MNHEY, CDR2 SMNVEV, per germline (reference sequence). CDR3 coding DNA: TGTGCCAGCAGTTTATCGGAGAGATCACCCCTCCACTTT. Its protein product is CASSLSERSPLHF.

The V gene is TRBV5-8, the J gene TRBJ2-1; 7 nucleotides line up with TRBD1. Per germline, CDR1 SGHTS and CDR2 YDEGEE. The J segment lost 14 bases and the V segment lost 4 bases, leaving 12 bases of the junction unmatched. There are 13 residues in the CDR3. The DNA for the CDR3 is TGTGCCAGCAGCCTAAACAGGGGAGATAGAGAGTTCTTC. It specifies CASSLNRGDREFF.

A note on this clone: Relative to the germline gene, one junction end is altered; a read error may explain this. V usage is TRBV15 and J usage is TRBJ1-3, with D unresolved. CDR1 is LNHNV and CDR2 is YYDKDF in the germline V gene (reference sequence). The CDR3 totals 14 residues. CDR3 region: CATSPRMEGSTIYF. The DNA for the CDR3 is TGTGCCACCAGCCCCCGAATGGAAGGAAGCACCATATATTTT.

The chain uses TRBV6-1 and TRBJ1-2; the D is unclear. CDR1 and CDR2 (germline): MNHNS, SASEGT. Trimming cost V 3 bases and J 4 bases, with 9 bases left between them. The CDR3 runs 13 residues. The CDR3 sequence: CASSDRGFYGYTF. The CDR3 DNA reads as TGTGCCAGCAGTGATCGGGGTTTCTATGGCTACACCTTC.

The chain carries TRBV2 and TRBJ2-1, with TRBD2 identical over 11 bases. CDR3 length: 18 amino acids. Germline values: CDR1 SNHLY, CDR2 FYNNEI. With V trimmed by 4 bases and J by 0 bases, 8 bases remained unmatched. In DNA form, the CDR3 reads TGTGCCAGCAGTGTTACTAGCGGGGGCCAAAGCTCCTACAATGAGCAGTTCTTC. This gives the protein CASSVTSGGQSSYNEQFF.

V usage is TRBV14 and J usage is TRBJ2-2; D is undetermined. Per the germline V gene, CDR1 is SGHDN and CDR2 is FVKESK. The V and J ends lost 4 bases and 0 bases respectively, with 6 bases between them. This CDR3 comprises 14 residues. This CDR3 reads CASSRNPNTGELFF. In DNA, the CDR3 is TGTGCCAGCAGCCGAAACCCGAACACCGGGGAGCTGTTTTTT.

The V call is TRBV11-2, the J call TRBJ1-1; D gene unclear. The germline V gene encodes CDR1 SGHAT and CDR2 FQNNGV. Between the trimmed V and J ends, which lost 1 base and 6 bases, there was a span of 9 bases. This CDR3 has 13 amino acids. The CDR3 is CASSLGAVSEAFF. In DNA, the CDR3 is TGTGCCAGCAGCTTAGGGGCAGTTTCTGAAGCTTTCTTT.

This chain uses TRBV7-2 with TRBJ2-5; 9 bases agree with TRBD2. Germline V gene lookup returns CDR1 SGHTA and CDR2 FQGNSA. The CDR3 extends over 15 amino acids. After removal of 5 bases from V and 3 bases from J, the junction contained 7 bases not matched to a gene. CDR3 in amino acids: CASSPTLAGKETQYF. DNA of the CDR3: TGTGCCAGCAGCCCAACCCTAGCGGGGAAAGAGACCCAGTACTTC. Complete variable domain (other parts from reference TRBV7-2 and TRBJ2-5): GAGVSQSPSNKVTEKGKDVELRCDPISGHTALYWYRQSLGQGLEFLIYFQGNSAPDKSGLPSDRFSAERTGGSVSTLTIQRTQQEDSAVYLCASSPTLAGKETQYFGPGTRLLVL.

The chain links TRBV7-9 to TRBJ2-2; no clear D gene. The length of the CDR3 is 15 residues. CDR1 is SEHNR and CDR2 is FQNEAQ in the germline V gene (reference sequence). The V and J ends lost 5 bases and 0 bases respectively, with 10 bases between them. In nucleotides, the CDR3 is TGTGCCAGCAGCGATAAGATCGCGAACACCGGGGAGCTGTTTTTT. As protein: CASSDKIANTGELFF.

The rearrangement uses TRBV5-5 and TRBJ2-3, with TRBD2 matching 7 bases. Germline V gene data show CDR1 as SGHKS and CDR2 as YYEKEE (reference sequence). This CDR3 is 17 amino acids long. V shed 0 bases, J shed 2 bases, and the junction held 9 bases outside the gene matches. The chain's CDR3 is CASSLAPTLANTDTQYF. The CDR3 region has the DNA TGTGCCAGCAGCTTGGCCCCAACACTAGCGAACACAGATACGCAGTATTTT.

V usage is TRBV15 and J usage is TRBJ2-7; D is unresolved. V lost 3 bases and J 0 bases, leaving 15 bases between the germline ends. Germline loops: CDR1 LNHNV, CDR2 YYDKDF (reference sequence). The CDR3 is 16 amino acids. In DNA, the CDR3 is TGTGCCACCAGCAGCATCGGAAGGTCAAGCTCCTACGAGCAGTACTTC. Its protein product is CATSSIGRSSSYEQYF.

V and J are TRBV9 and TRBJ1-6; D is unresolved. Trimming cost V 1 base and J 7 bases, with 12 bases left between them. This CDR3 contains 15 residues. Germline CDR1 SGDLS, CDR2 YYNGEE. DNA of the CDR3: TGTGCCAGCAGCGTAAACAGTAAAGGGAATTCACCCCTCCACTTT. This gives the protein CASSVNSKGNSPLHF.

The chain combines TRBV11-3 with TRBJ2-1; TRBD1 matches 12 bases. Losses at the gene ends were 5 bases for V and 0 bases for J; bases not matched to a gene: 8. The germline V gene encodes CDR1 SGHNT and CDR2 YENEEA. The CDR3 covers 18 residues. CDR3 loop: CASSPGTGGTSSYNEQFF. CDR3 nucleotide sequence: TGTGCCAGCAGCCCAGGGACAGGGGGCACGAGCTCCTACAATGAGCAGTTCTTC.

The CDR3: CASSPPSGAQFF. Written as DNA, the CDR3 is TGTGCCAGCAGTCCCCCTTCGGGAGCGCAGTTCTTC. The chain recombines TRBV27 with TRBJ2-1, with a possible D match to TRBD2 (6 bases). This CDR3 spans 12 amino acids. V lost 5 bases and J lost 12, with 14 bases in between. Germline V gives CDR1 MNHEY, CDR2 SMNVEV (reference sequence).

V is TRBV6-5 and J is TRBJ2-1; D is undetermined. CDR3 length: 14 amino acids. The germline V gene encodes CDR1 MNHEY and CDR2 SVGAGI. V was clipped by 0 bases and J by 5 bases, with 8 bases between them. CDR3 sequence: CASSYSRLNNEQFF. CDR3 DNA: TGTGCCAGCAGTTACTCACGGCTAAACAATGAGCAGTTCTTC.

This clone came up a few times. The J gene is TRBJ1-3, the V gene TRBV6-6; D unclear. Germline CDR1 is MNHNY and CDR2 is SVGAGI (reference sequence). The CDR3 covers 15 residues. The germline V and J ends were trimmed by 5 bases and 0 bases, with 11 bases remaining between them. The CDR3 bases are TGTGCCAGCAGTCCTCCACAGAGCTCTGGAAACACCATATATTTT. Translated: CASSPPQSSGNTIYF.

V is TRBV3-1 (or the pseudogene TRBV3-2) and J is TRBJ1-1; possibly TRBD1 for D (6 bases). The CDR3 runs 15 residues. V was pared by 2 bases and J by 5 bases, with 15 bases between. CDR1 and CDR2 (germline): LGHDT, YNNKEL (reference sequence). The CDR3 DNA reads as TGTGCCAGCAGCCAAAGGGGACAAGCGGTAACTGAAGCTTTCTTT. Its protein is CASSQRGQAVTEAFF.